These T cell receptor beta chains were read from a single sample in a study of cytomegalovirus exposure and HLA in healthy donors. Method: immunoSEQ multiplex PCR; TCRdb's copy keeps in-frame clones and lacks some. The sample has about 130,000 clones, 6.5% to 9.5% seen once. The specimen was PBMCs. These receptors came from a man in his forties in good health and CMV-seronegative. Both conserved end residues are part of each CDR3. D genes are given only for firm matches. Size values are once, few and many counts, or a class for expanded clones, and some rows have none.

v_call	clone_size	d_call	j_call	cdr3_aa	cdr3_nt
TRBV27	-	-	TRBJ1-2	CASSPQAGLFSYGYTF	TGTGCCAGCAGTCCTCAGGCGGGACTCTTTTCCTATGGCTACACCTTC
TRBV10-3	few	TRBD1	TRBJ2-3	CAISESPLQGANTQYF	TGTGCCATCAGTGAGTCGCCCCTACAGGGGGCAAATACGCAGTATTTT
TRBV6-1	-	TRBD2	TRBJ2-2	CAGSKGLEGGELFF	TGTGCCGGGTCGAAGGGACTAGAGGGCGGGGAGCTGTTTTTT
TRBV5-1	-	-	TRBJ1-1	CASSFSENTEAFF	TGCGCCAGCAGCTTTTCAGAAAACACTGAAGCTTTCTTT
TRBV4-3	-	-	TRBJ2-5	CASSQDGGVGETQYF	TGCGCCAGCAGCCAAGATGGCGGGGTAGGAGAGACCCAGTACTTC
TRBV5-1	few	TRBD1	TRBJ1-1	CASSLVGGETEAFF	TGCGCCAGCAGCTTGGTAGGGGGCGAGACTGAAGCTTTCTTT
TRBV30	-	TRBD1	TRBJ1-4	CAWSPTGVANEKLFF	TGTGCCTGGAGCCCCACAGGGGTGGCTAATGAAAAACTGTTTTTT
TRBV7-2	few	-	TRBJ1-2	CASSLVASQGSNYGYTF	TGTGCCAGCAGCTTAGTGGCCAGCCAGGGGAGTAACTATGGCTACACCTTC
TRBV19	-	-	TRBJ1-6	CASSIEGGTSPLHF	TGTGCCAGTAGTATAGAGGGAGGGACTTCACCCCTCCACTTT
TRBV2	few	-	TRBJ2-7	CASSDYDSTYSYEQYF	TGTGCCAGCAGTGACTATGACAGCACTTATTCCTACGAGCAGTACTTC
TRBV6-1	few	-	TRBJ1-1	CASSSQGLGAFF	TGTGCCAGCAGCTCGCAGGGGTTAGGGGCTTTCTTT
TRBV7-6	few	TRBD2	TRBJ2-2	CASSSPGGGAWPGELFF	TGTGCCAGCAGCTCCCCAGGCGGGGGGGCATGGCCCGGGGAGCTGTTTTTT
TRBV7-2	few	-	TRBJ1-2	CASSLGLNYGYTF	TGTGCCAGCAGCTTGGGGCTAAACTATGGCTACACCTTC
TRBV5-4	-	-	TRBJ1-4	CASSLQGDYEKLFF	TGTGCCAGCAGCTTGCAGGGTGATTATGAAAAACTGTTTTTT
TRBV9	few	-	TRBJ2-1	CASSPRTPLSSYNEQFF	TGTGCCAGCAGCCCCCGGACTCCGTTGAGCTCCTACAATGAGCAGTTCTTC
TRBV28	-	-	TRBJ1-1	CASSPRGYAFF	TGTGCCAGCAGTCCACGGGGATATGCTTTCTTT
TRBV19	-	-	TRBJ2-2	CATTQGGYTGELFF	TGTGCCACCACTCAGGGCGGTTACACCGGGGAGCTGTTTTTT
TRBV27	few	-	TRBJ1-1	CASSFSPPRRGTEAFF	TGTGCCAGCAGTTTCTCTCCACCGCGGCGGGGAACTGAAGCTTTCTTT
TRBV7-9	few	TRBD1	TRBJ2-3	CASSYIGQGPSTDTQYF	TGTGCCAGCAGCTACATAGGACAGGGACCTTCCACAGATACGCAGTATTTT
TRBV5-5	-	-	TRBJ2-7	CASSPGTTSYEQYF	TGTGCCAGCAGCCCTGGGACAACCTCCTACGAGCAGTACTTC
TRBV11-1	few	-	TRBJ2-2	CASSPVGGGGNTGELFF	TGTGCCAGCAGCCCCGTAGGGGGGGGCGGTAACACCGGGGAGCTGTTTTTT
TRBV6-6	few	TRBD1	TRBJ1-6	CASSRQGHNSPLHF	TGTGCCAGCAGTAGACAGGGCCATAATTCACCCCTCCACTTT
TRBV20-1	few	-	TRBJ1-1	CSAVDTEAFF	TGCAGTGCGGTGGACACGGAAGCTTTCTTT
TRBV14	-	-	TRBJ1-1	CASSQVEGAEAFF	TGTGCCAGCAGCCAAGTAGAGGGCGCTGAAGCTTTCTTT
TRBV6-9	few	-	TRBJ2-2	CASFRGDELFF	TGTGCCAGCTTCAGGGGAGATGAGCTGTTTTTT
TRBV19	-	-	TRBJ1-1	CASTGMDRESNTEAFF	TGTGCCAGTACCGGGATGGACAGAGAATCGAACACTGAAGCTTTCTTT
TRBV28	-	-	TRBJ2-7	CASSYPNGGVYEQYF	TGTGCCAGCAGTTACCCAAATGGTGGAGTGTACGAGCAGTACTTC
TRBV19	-	-	TRBJ1-5	CASRPGAGYQPQHF	TGTGCCAGTCGCCCAGGAGCAGGGTATCAGCCCCAGCATTTT
TRBV29-1	-	TRBD1	TRBJ1-4	CSVDKTGSGGKLFF	TGCAGCGTTGATAAGACAGGGAGTGGAGGAAAACTGTTTTTT
TRBV7-2	-	TRBD1	TRBJ1-1	CASSVRTGGDTEAFF	TGTGCCAGCAGCGTCAGGACAGGAGGGGACACTGAAGCTTTCTTT
TRBV6-5	few	-	TRBJ2-2	CASSKTHNTGELFF	TGTGCCAGCAGTAAGACTCATAACACCGGGGAGCTGTTTTTT
TRBV5-1	-	TRBD2	TRBJ2-3	CASSPPAGLAVVDTQYF	TGCGCCAGCAGCCCACCCGCAGGACTAGCGGTGGTGGATACGCAGTATTTT
TRBV28	-	-	TRBJ2-2	CASSLKGSGELFF	TGTGCCAGCAGTTTGAAGGGGTCCGGGGAGCTGTTTTTT
TRBV7-3	-	TRBD2	TRBJ2-6	CASSFSGARSGANVLTF	TGTGCCAGCAGCTTTAGCGGGGCCCGCTCTGGGGCCAACGTCCTGACTTTC
TRBV5-1	-	-	TRBJ1-2	CASSPSSRGVDYGYTF	TGCGCCAGCAGCCCTTCCTCTCGCGGGGTTGACTATGGCTACACCTTC
TRBV19	few	-	TRBJ1-2	CASHGTFNYGYTF	TGTGCCAGTCATGGGACTTTTAACTATGGCTACACCTTC
TRBV29-1	few	-	TRBJ1-2	CSTLTVNYGYTF	TGCAGCACCCTGACAGTAAACTATGGCTACACCTTC
TRBV6-5	-	TRBD2	TRBJ2-7	CASMPGLAREQYF	TGTGCCAGCATGCCGGGACTAGCGAGAGAGCAGTACTTC
TRBV25-1	-	TRBD1	TRBJ2-6	CASSRQGTGANVLTF	TGTGCCAGCAGTAGACAGGGGACTGGGGCCAACGTCCTGACTTTC
TRBV6-5	-	TRBD1	TRBJ1-1	CASSRRTGMNPEAFF	TGTGCCAGCAGTCGCCGGACAGGGATGAACCCTGAAGCTTTCTTT
TRBV9	-	-	TRBJ2-3	CASSVGLAYTDTQYF	TGTGCCAGCAGCGTGGGACTTGCCTACACAGATACGCAGTATTTT
TRBV2	-	-	TRBJ1-2	CASSEVPRDGYTF	TGTGCCAGCAGTGAAGTTCCACGGGATGGCTACACCTTC